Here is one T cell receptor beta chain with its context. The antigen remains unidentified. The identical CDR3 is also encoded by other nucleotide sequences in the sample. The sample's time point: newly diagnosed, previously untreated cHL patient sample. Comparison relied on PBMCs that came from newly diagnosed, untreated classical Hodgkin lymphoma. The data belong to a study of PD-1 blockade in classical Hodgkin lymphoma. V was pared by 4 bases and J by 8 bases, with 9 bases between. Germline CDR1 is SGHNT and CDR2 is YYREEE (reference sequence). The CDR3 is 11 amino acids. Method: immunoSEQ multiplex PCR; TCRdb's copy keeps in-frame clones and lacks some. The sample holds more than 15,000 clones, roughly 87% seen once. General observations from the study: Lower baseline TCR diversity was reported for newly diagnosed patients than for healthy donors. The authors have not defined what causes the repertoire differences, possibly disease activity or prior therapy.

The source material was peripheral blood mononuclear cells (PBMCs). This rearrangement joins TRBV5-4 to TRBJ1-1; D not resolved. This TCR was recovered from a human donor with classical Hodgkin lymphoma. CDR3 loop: CASSLGQEAFF. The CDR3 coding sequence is TGTGCCAGCAGCCTAGGTCAGGAAGCTTTCTTT. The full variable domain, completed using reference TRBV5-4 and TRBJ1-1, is ETGVTQSPTHLIKTRGQQVTLRCSSQSGHNTVSWYQQALGQGPQFIFQYYREEENGRGNFPPRFSGLQFPNYSSELNVNALELDDSALYLCASSLGQEAFFGQGTRLTVV.